The rows below give T cell receptor beta chains drawn from one sample of a study of shared clonotypes between healthy human individuals. Some clones are missing from TCRdb's copy, which holds only in-frame ones; the method was immunoSEQ multiplex PCR. The profile covers hundreds of thousands of clones, with under 95% appearing a single time and 20% to 25% taken by the ten largest. Sequenced input: naive CD8+ T cells sorted from blood. These receptors all come from a man aged 25 to 45 in good health. The CDR3 runs from the conserved cysteine through the conserved F or W. Fields, in order: CDR3 length, clone size, V gene, CDR3 protein. Rows give clone size only sometimes, using once, few, many, or a class for an expanded clone.

cdr3_length: 14; clone_size: NA; v_call: TRBV15; cdr3_aa: CATSRDRDLEKLFF
cdr3_length: 13; clone_size: NA; v_call: TRBV10-3; cdr3_aa: CAIRVGDYNEQFF
cdr3_length: 15; clone_size: NA; v_call: TRBV7-9; cdr3_aa: CASSSGSGVGTEAFF
cdr3_length: 12; clone_size: many; v_call: TRBV19; cdr3_aa: CASSMTTGEKYF
cdr3_length: 13; clone_size: once; v_call: TRBV5-4; cdr3_aa: CASSLGVEYEQYF
cdr3_length: 14; clone_size: NA; v_call: TRBV4-3; cdr3_aa: CASSPGTDLYESFF
cdr3_length: 14; clone_size: NA; v_call: TRBV5-1; cdr3_aa: CASSWEGGTDTQYF
cdr3_length: 18; clone_size: NA; v_call: TRBV7-9; cdr3_aa: CASSFQHLTSGSSYEQYF
cdr3_length: 15; clone_size: NA; v_call: TRBV29-1; cdr3_aa: CSVVSAGQGVSEQYF
cdr3_length: 13; clone_size: NA; v_call: TRBV4-3; cdr3_aa: CASSQVRRTEQYF
cdr3_length: 13; clone_size: NA; v_call: TRBV29-1; cdr3_aa: CSVDPTMNTEAFF
cdr3_length: 14; clone_size: NA; v_call: TRBV27; cdr3_aa: CASSLLGAEETQYF
cdr3_length: 15; clone_size: NA; v_call: TRBV7-9; cdr3_aa: CASSTSGSSTDTQYF
cdr3_length: 14; clone_size: NA; v_call: TRBV27; cdr3_aa: CASSLLVGGETQYF
cdr3_length: 16; clone_size: NA; v_call: TRBV12-5; cdr3_aa: CASGEAGTPHTGELFF
cdr3_length: 16; clone_size: NA; v_call: TRBV4-1; cdr3_aa: CASSQEPGTGSYGYTF
cdr3_length: 13; clone_size: NA; v_call: TRBV7-2; cdr3_aa: CASSLGGADGYTF
cdr3_length: 14; clone_size: NA; v_call: TRBV13; cdr3_aa: CASSDRDREDEQYF
cdr3_length: 19; clone_size: NA; v_call: TRBV7-6; cdr3_aa: CASSFDIRGLGEDIHGYTF
cdr3_length: 20; clone_size: NA; v_call: TRBV7-8; cdr3_aa: CASNFISGTSGHSSTDTQYF
cdr3_length: 14; clone_size: NA; v_call: TRBV19; cdr3_aa: CASSIMGGSYEQYF
cdr3_length: 15; clone_size: few; v_call: TRBV7-9; cdr3_aa: CASSPQTSGSYEQYF
cdr3_length: 12; clone_size: NA; v_call: TRBV27; cdr3_aa: CASSSIYNEQFF
cdr3_length: 12; clone_size: NA; v_call: TRBV5-1; cdr3_aa: CASSLAGNEQFF
cdr3_length: 13; clone_size: NA; v_call: TRBV7-7; cdr3_aa: CASSLGRDREQYF
cdr3_length: 15; clone_size: NA; v_call: TRBV28; cdr3_aa: CASSLRTSVTDTQYF
cdr3_length: 14; clone_size: NA; v_call: TRBV7-2; cdr3_aa: CASSTRDFTGELFF